This paragraph covers one TCR beta chain sequence. The data belong to a study of blood T cell repertoires in COVID-19. Study-level background: Both acute and convalescent COVID-19 samples were obtained from the United States, Italy and Spain. Sources were T cells, B-cell-depleted T cells, or PBMCs; the material itself was cDNA or gDNA.

Using immunoSEQ multiplex PCR, the repertoire was profiled, and TCRdb retains in-frame clones only, with some absent. The sample includes roughly 350,000 clones, around 84% of them seen just once. V lost 5 bases, J lost 2 bases, and 5 bases stayed unmatched. There are 15 residues in the CDR3. The germline V gene has CDR1 MDHEN and CDR2 SYDVKM. The sequenced sample was peripheral blood. V is TRBV28 and J is TRBJ2-1, with 8 bases matching TRBD2. The TCR was taken from a woman between 18 and 29 years old with acute or convalescent COVID-19. CDR3 bases: TGTGCCAGCAGTCGGGGGGGATACGCCTACAATGAGCAGTTCTTC. It is translated as CASSRGGYAYNEQFF. The full variable domain, rest sourced from reference TRBV28 and TRBJ2-1, is DVKVTQSSRYLVKRTGEKVFLECVQDMDHENMFWYRQDPGLGLRLIYFSYDVKMKEKGDIPEGYSVSREKKERFSLILESASTNQTSMYLCASSRGGYAYNEQFFGPGTRLTVL.